The 32 T cell receptor beta chains below were found in one sample sequenced in a study of T cell clonality in common variable immunodeficiency. This table comes from immunoSEQ multiplex PCR, and its TCRdb copy is limited to in-frame clones, with some not included. Singletons are absent from the sample, which has 15,000 to 20,000 clones. Study observations and caveats: Common variable immunodeficiency TCR beta sequences reportedly had fewer deletions and N-nucleotide insertions.

The antigens these receptors bind are not known. Sequenced material: peripheral blood mononuclear cells. Every receptor here comes from a human donor with common variable immunodeficiency.

This clone turned up a few times. Read data end 3 residues before the CDR3 end; the end is taken from the germline J gene. V gene TRBV6-2 or TRBV6-3 combines with J gene TRBJ1-1, with 7 bases matching TRBD1. The CDR3 runs 12 residues. Losses at the gene ends were 11 bases for V and 5 bases for J; bases not matched to a gene: 8. CDR1 is MNHEY and CDR2 is SVGEGT in the germline V gene. The sequenced CDR3 bases are TGTGCCTCACAGGGGTGGGTGACTGAA. This gives the protein CASQGWVTE. The full CDR3 protein is CASQGWVTEAFF.

This clone was seen many times. The sequence runs out 3 residues before the end of the CDR3; the remainder is reconstructed from the germline J gene. The V call is TRBV5-4, the J call TRBJ2-5; D perhaps matches TRBD2 (6 bases). CDR3 length: 14 amino acids. Germline V gene sequence: CDR1 SGHNT, CDR2 YYREEE (reference sequence). V lost 4 bases to trimming and J lost 2 bases, with 12 bases between them. CDR3: CASSRGSGQETQYF. CDR3 bases read: TGTGCCAGCAGCCGGGGTAGCGGACAAGAGACC.

This clone was recorded a few times. Read sequence stops 3 residues before the CDR3 end, and the germline J gene provides the missing end. The chain recombines TRBV11-3 with TRBJ2-1; TRBD2 aligns across 8 bases. Losses at the gene ends were 5 bases for V and 9 bases for J; bases not matched to a gene: 6. This CDR3 spans 13 amino acids. From germline, CDR1 is SGHNT and CDR2 YENEEA. The CDR3 protein is CASSERGHGEQFF. The DNA read from the CDR3 is TGTGCCAGCAGCGAGCGGGGGCACGGTGAG.

There are many counts of this clone. The CDR3 goes on 3 residues after the read ends, and that part is filled in from the germline J gene. This chain connects TRBV18 to TRBJ2-1, with a tentative D call TRBD1 (5 bases). This CDR3 contains 14 residues. The germline gives CDR1 KGHSH, CDR2 LQKENI. V lost 0 bases and J lost 7, with 10 bases in between. The DNA read from the CDR3 is TGTGCCAGCTCACCACCGCAGGGCCGTAATGAG. Amino acid sequence: CASSPPQGRNE. The entire CDR3 protein reads CASSPPQGRNEQFF.

This clone was seen repeatedly, ten times or more. Coverage ceases 3 residues before the CDR3 finishes, and the germline J gene fills in the end. This chain links TRBV20-1 with TRBJ2-7; D perhaps matches TRBD2 (5 bases). The CDR3 loop spans 15 amino acids. The ends were cut back, 6 bases at V and 0 bases at J, with 18 bases in the middle. Germline assignment: CDR1 DFQATT and CDR2 SNEGSKA (reference sequence). The sequenced part of the CDR3 DNA is TGCAGTGCCCCACCCTTTGCGGGTAGCTCCTACGAG. This translates into CSAPPFAGSSYE. The full CDR3 sequence reads CSAPPFAGSSYEQYF.

This CDR3 is CASRRDTNSGNTIYF. The sequenced CDR3 bases are TGTGCCAGTAGGAGGGACACAAACTCTGGAAACACC. This chain joins TRBV19 and TRBJ1-3; a weak D match, TRBD1 (6 bases). The read halts 3 residues ahead of the CDR3 end, with the missing end drawn from the germline J gene. CDR3 length equals 15 residues. Germline V gene data show CDR1 as LNHDA and CDR2 as SQIVND (reference sequence). Trimming stripped 6 bases from V and 0 bases from J, with 12 bases between.

Points on this clone: Sequencing ends 3 residues short of the CDR3 end; the germline J gene provides the rest. J is TRBJ2-5 and V is TRBV19, with 8 bases identical to TRBD2. The V gene end was trimmed by 6 bases and the J gene end by 6 bases; junction bases not matched to a gene: 15. The CDR3 extends over 16 amino acids. CDR1 and CDR2 (germline): LNHDA, SQIVND (reference sequence). The CDR3 loop is CASSPRSAGGGKTQYF. The sequenced part of the CDR3 DNA is TGTGCCAGTAGCCCTAGGAGCGCGGGGGGCGGTAAGACC. The full variable domain, in which reference TRBV19 and TRBJ2-5 provide the parts outside the CDR3, is DGGITQSPKYLFRKEGQNVTLSCEQNLNHDAMYWYRQDPGQGLRLIYYSQIVNDFQKGDIAEGYSVSREKKESFPLTVTSAQKNPTAFYLCASSPRSAGGGKTQYFGPGTRLLVL.

This clone was counted only a few times. The DNA ends 3 residues before the CDR3 does, and the rest of the CDR3 is filled in from the germline J gene. V and J are TRBV20-1 and TRBJ1-1, with no clear D. Germline values: CDR1 DFQATT, CDR2 SNEGSKA (reference sequence). CDR3 size: 12 residues. CDR3 DNA (partial): TGCAGTGCTTTAGACTTCAGAAAGCTA. This encodes CSALDFRKL. The whole CDR3 sequence is CSALDFRKLAFF.

This clone was counted a few times. With the read ending 3 residues before the CDR3 end, the germline J gene is used to fill in that end. This chain uses TRBV19 with TRBJ2-7, with TRBD2 matching 7 bases. The germline V gene has CDR1 LNHDA and CDR2 SQIVND (reference sequence). The V segment lost 4 bases and the J segment 2 bases; nucleotides outside the gene matches: 2. The CDR3 has 13 residues. The CDR3 loop is CASSRGTTYEQYF. CDR3 bases read: TGTGCCAGTAGTAGAGGGACTACCTACGAG.

Worth noting for this clone: The read is 3 residues too short to cover the CDR3 end, so that end is filled in from the germline J gene. V and J are TRBV2 and TRBJ1-5; a possible D gene is TRBD1 (6 bases). V was cut by 5 bases and J by 1 base, with 12 bases left in between. Germline CDR1 is SNHLY and CDR2 is FYNNEI. This CDR3 spans 15 amino acids. This CDR3 is CASSLDRSSNQPQHF. The CDR3 bases that were read are TGTGCCAGCAGTTTAGACAGGTCCAGCAATCAGCCC.

This clone turned up a few times. Read data end 3 residues before the CDR3 end; the end is taken from the germline J gene. The chain links TRBV7-3 to TRBJ2-1; 7 bases fit TRBD2. Germline loops: CDR1 SGHTA, CDR2 FQGTGA. V was pared by 1 base and J by 3 bases, with 9 bases of the junction left unmatched. The CDR3 sequence is 17 residues long. CDR3 loop: CASSLRTSLGYYNEQFF. The covered CDR3 bases are TGTGCCAGCAGCTTAAGGACTAGTCTAGGGTACTACAATGAG.

This clone was seen a handful of times. CDR3 bases read: TGTGCCAGTCGTGACAGGATAAACTCCTACGAG. Translating gives CASRDRINSYE. The whole CDR3 sequence is CASRDRINSYEQYF. The chain has TRBV19 and TRBJ2-7; D is possibly TRBD1 (6 bases). The sequenced fragment ends 3 residues before the CDR3 boundary, so the rest is inferred from the germline J gene. Deletions cut 8 bases from V and 0 bases from J, with 14 bases between. Germline CDR1 reads LNHDA; CDR2 reads SQIVND (reference sequence). CDR3 length equals 14 residues.

There are a few counts of this clone. The sequenced fragment ends 3 residues before the CDR3 boundary, so the rest is inferred from the germline J gene. The V gene is TRBV18, the J gene TRBJ2-7; D remains ambiguous. The CDR3 runs to 13 residues. The V and J ends lost 5 bases and 4 bases respectively, with 12 bases between them. Germline V gives CDR1 KGHSH, CDR2 LQKENI. The CDR3 here is CASSSSSDYEQYF. The covered CDR3 bases are TGTGCCAGCTCATCATCCTCAGATTACGAG.

This clone was seen only a few times. The read halts 3 residues ahead of the CDR3 end, with the missing end drawn from the germline J gene. The chain carries TRBV18 and TRBJ1-5; possible D gene TRBD1, 5 bases. This CDR3 is 17 amino acids long. V gave up 4 bases and J gave up 4 bases, with 20 bases separating them. Germline loops: CDR1 KGHSH, CDR2 LQKENI. The CDR3 protein is CASSQLPPGLGNQPQHF. The CDR3 DNA, read in part, is TGTGCCAGCTCACAGTTGCCGCCGGGACTCGGAAATCAGCCC.

On this clone: The sequenced fragment ends 3 residues before the CDR3 boundary, so the rest is inferred from the germline J gene. The chain is built from TRBV18 and TRBJ2-1; D is unresolved. The V end lost 1 base, the J end lost 7 bases, and 11 bases lay between the germline ends. Germline V CDR1 and CDR2: KGHSH, LQKENI. This CDR3 is built from 14 residues. CDR3 in amino acids: CASSPLITPNEQFF. CDR3 bases read: TGTGCCAGCTCACCACTTATAACTCCAAATGAG.

This clone was recorded many times. The CDR3 goes on 3 residues after the read ends, and that part is filled in from the germline J gene. The chain recombines TRBV18 with TRBJ2-7; 9 bases are a match to TRBD1. Germline CDR1 KGHSH, CDR2 LQKENI. The junction had 6 bases not matched to a gene; V was cut back by 4 bases and J by 5 bases. This CDR3 is 14 amino acids long. CDR3 region: CASSRGQGTNEQYF. CDR3 DNA, as far as it was read: TGTGCCAGCTCACGGGGACAGGGTACCAACGAG.

This clone was counted only a few times. The read terminates 3 residues before the CDR3 end, so the remaining end is supplied by the germline J gene. V gene TRBV7-9 combines with J gene TRBJ1-1; a weak D match, TRBD1 (6 bases). The V end lost 3 bases, the J end lost 1 base, and 6 bases lay between the germline ends. The CDR3 length is 13 residues. The germline CDR1 and CDR2 sequences are SEHNR and FQNEAQ (reference sequence). The CDR3 DNA, read in part, is TGTGCCAGCAGCTTGACAGGGAACACTGAA. Protein: CASSLTGNTE. The entire CDR3 protein is CASSLTGNTEAFF.

In the case of this clone: The CDR3 end is not reached by the read, which stops 3 residues before it; the germline J gene fills it in. The chain has TRBV19 and TRBJ1-1; TRBD1 matches 7 bases. This CDR3 is built from 19 residues. Trimming at V came to 5 bases and at J to 3 bases, leaving 21 bases not matched to a gene. Germline values: CDR1 LNHDA, CDR2 SQIVND (reference sequence). CDR3 DNA, as far as it was read: TGTGCCAGTAGTCCAATCCGGGACAGTAGTAGTTCCCGGGACACTGAA. This translates into CASSPIRDSSSSRDTE. The complete CDR3 protein is CASSPIRDSSSSRDTEAFF.

This clone has a count of ten or more. Read data end 3 residues before the CDR3 end; the end is taken from the germline J gene. The J gene is TRBJ2-7, the V gene TRBV7-8, with TRBD2 matching 13 bases. Trimming removed 1 base from V and 3 bases from J; junction bases left unmatched: 0. The CDR3 extends over 15 amino acids. Germline V lookup: CDR1 SGHVS, CDR2 FQNEAQ. The CDR3 spells CASSLGTSGSYEQYF. CDR3 bases read: TGTGCCAGCAGCTTAGGGACTAGCGGGAGCTACGAG.

This clone appeared a few times. The read finishes 3 residues shy of the CDR3 end, and the germline J gene is used to complete it. The V and J genes are TRBV2 and TRBJ1-4; 7 bases map to TRBD1. J gave up 3 bases and V 6 bases, and 7 bases lay outside the gene matches. This CDR3 has 15 amino acids. Germline CDR1 and CDR2: SNHLY and FYNNEI. The CDR3 loop reads CASRSGGTANEKLFF. The CDR3 bases that were read are TGTGCCAGCAGGTCAGGCGGGACAGCTAATGAAAAA.

This clone came up many times. The CDR3 is cut off 3 residues early in the read; its end comes from the germline J gene. The chain is built from TRBV7-6 and TRBJ1-5; D may be TRBD1 (5 bases). V was trimmed by 1 base and J by 4 bases, leaving 11 bases between them. Germline CDR1 and CDR2: SGHVS and FNYEAQ. The CDR3 loop spans 15 amino acids. CDR3 sequence: CASSLVRGPNQPQHF. The sequenced CDR3 bases are TGTGCCAGCAGCTTAGTGAGGGGTCCGAATCAGCCC. The variable domain in full, with the rest retrieved from reference TRBV7-6 and TRBJ1-5, is GAGVSQSPRYKVTKRGQDVALRCDPISGHVSLYWYRQALGQGPEFLTYFNYEAQQDKSGLPNDRFSAERPEGSISTLTIQRTEQRDSAMYRCASSLVRGPNQPQHFGDGTRLSIL.

A remark on this clone: Coverage ceases 3 residues before the CDR3 finishes, and the germline J gene fills in the end. This chain joins TRBV27 and TRBJ2-7; tentatively, D is TRBD1 (5 bases). V shed 6 bases and J shed 2 bases, with 26 bases lying between them. Looked up from germline, CDR1 is MNHEY and CDR2 is SMNVEV (reference sequence). The CDR3 contains 18 residues. The chain's CDR3 is CASSQRKGFRDRTYEQYF. The sequenced part of the CDR3 DNA is TGTGCCAGCAGCCAACGTAAGGGTTTCAGGGATCGAACCTACGAG.

This clone was counted between two and nine times. The read ends 3 residues early relative to the CDR3; the germline J gene fills the gap. V and J are TRBV19 and TRBJ2-1; TRBD2 matches 11 bases. The CDR3 contains 18 residues. The ends lost 3 bases at V and 1 base at J; junction bases unmatched: 8. Germline loops: CDR1 LNHDA, CDR2 SQIVND (reference sequence). The covered CDR3 bases are TGTGCCAGTAGTATCCTCCCAACTAGCGGGAGTTCCTACAATGAG. Translation gives CASSILPTSGSSYNE. The whole CDR3 region reads CASSILPTSGSSYNEQFF.

With respect to this clone: The read finishes 3 residues shy of the CDR3 end, and the germline J gene is used to complete it. This chain connects TRBV7-3 to TRBJ2-3; TRBD2 matches at 13 bases. Germline lookup yields CDR1 SGHTA and CDR2 FQGTGA. J was trimmed by 5 bases and V by 4 bases; bases with no gene match: 9. The CDR3 totals 17 residues. Incomplete CDR3 DNA: TGTGCCAGCAGCTCCGGACTAGCGGGAGTGTCGGTAGATACG. This gives the protein CASSSGLAGVSVDT. The CDR3 reads in full as CASSSGLAGVSVDTQYF.

Points on this clone: The read ends 3 residues shy of where the CDR3 ends; the end is completed using the germline J gene. This rearrangement joins TRBV6-2 or TRBV6-3 to TRBJ2-7; TRBD2 matches 12 bases. The CDR3 contains 13 residues. Trimming removed 5 bases from V and 4 bases from J; junction bases left unmatched: 0. CDR1 is MNHEY and CDR2 is SVGEGT in the germline V gene. CDR3 DNA (partial): TGTGCCAGCAGTACTAGCGGGAGGTACGAG. It translates to CASSTSGRYE. The full CDR3 is CASSTSGRYEQYF.

Details on this clone: The read ends 3 residues early relative to the CDR3; the germline J gene fills the gap. This chain links TRBV6-2 or TRBV6-3 with TRBJ2-1; D call uncertain. Looked up from germline, CDR1 is MNHEY and CDR2 is SVGEGT. This CDR3 has 12 residues. V was clipped by 0 bases and J by 8 bases, with 5 bases between them. The CDR3 sequence: CASSYSIYEQFF. CDR3 bases read: TGTGCCAGCAGTTACTCAATCTATGAG.

A note on this clone: The read ends 3 residues early relative to the CDR3; the germline J gene fills the gap. This rearrangement joins TRBV6-1 to TRBJ2-7; 9 positions agree with TRBD1. V lost 8 bases to trimming and J lost 3 bases; unmatched junction nucleotides: 8. This CDR3 is 14 amino acids long. The germline V gene has CDR1 MNHNS and CDR2 SASEGT. The CDR3 here is CASRGQGTHYEQYF. CDR3 DNA (partial): TGTGCCAGCCGTGGACAGGGGACCCACTACGAG.

Only a few counts were recorded for this clone. With the read ending 3 residues before the CDR3 end, the germline J gene is used to fill in that end. This sequence joins TRBV7-2 and TRBJ2-1, with TRBD2 matching over 7 bases. With V trimmed by 5 bases and J by 4 bases, 8 bases remained unmatched. This CDR3 has 15 amino acids. The germline V gene encodes CDR1 SGHTA and CDR2 FQGNSA. The DNA read from the CDR3 is TGTGCCAGCAGCGGGGACTACGGCGCTTACAATGAG. The encoded protein is CASSGDYGAYNE. The whole CDR3 region reads CASSGDYGAYNEQFF. Variable domain in full (rest from reference TRBV7-2 and TRBJ2-1): GAGVSQSPSNKVTEKGKDVELRCDPISGHTALYWYRQSLGQGLEFLIYFQGNSAPDKSGLPSDRFSAERTGGSVSTLTIQRTQQEDSAVYLCASSGDYGAYNEQFFGPGTRLTVL.

This clone showed up just a few times. The observed sequence ends 3 residues before the CDR3 terminus, with the missing tail filled in from the germline J gene. The chain is built from TRBV7-9 and TRBJ2-5; 11 nucleotides match TRBD1. V trimming: 5 bases; J trimming: 3 bases; junction bases outside the gene matches: 5. Looked up from germline, CDR1 is SEHNR and CDR2 is FQNEAQ (reference sequence). The length of the CDR3 is 15 residues. The CDR3 DNA, read in part, is TGTGCCAGCAGCCAAGGGACAGGGGGAAAAGAGACC. Amino acid sequence: CASSQGTGGKET. The entire CDR3 reads CASSQGTGGKETQYF.

This clone was observed many times. The CDR3 end is not reached by the read, which stops 3 residues before it; the germline J gene fills it in. Other DNA sequences within the sample encode an identical CDR3. V gene TRBV7-2 combines with J gene TRBJ2-1; 12 bases agree with TRBD2. CDR3 size: 15 residues. V lost 0 bases, J lost 7 bases, and 1 base stayed unmatched. CDR1 SGHTA and CDR2 FQGNSA come from the germline V gene. CDR3 region: CASSLALAGGNEQFF. The part of the CDR3 DNA that was read is TGTGCCAGCAGCTTAGCCCTAGCGGGAGGGAATGAG.

There are a few counts of this clone. A junction boundary mismatches the germline segment, possibly from a read error. The CDR3 region is CSSSKGSDPYTF. Partial CDR3 DNA: TGTTCCAGCAGCAAGGGTAGTGATCCC. This chain uses TRBV7-9 with TRBJ1-2; no firm D call. Sequencing ends 3 residues short of the CDR3 end; the germline J gene provides the rest. The CDR3 runs to 12 residues. The germline gives CDR1 SEHNR, CDR2 FQNEAQ (reference sequence).

This clone occurred a few times. The observed sequence ends 3 residues before the CDR3 terminus, with the missing tail filled in from the germline J gene. The V call is TRBV7-9, the J call TRBJ1-2; D may be TRBD1 (5 bases). Trimming left V 2 bases short and J 3 bases short, with 13 bases between. Germline V gene data show CDR1 as SEHNR and CDR2 as FQNEAQ (reference sequence). CDR3 size: 15 residues. The sequenced part of the CDR3 DNA is TGTGCCAGCAGCTTATACCTCCCGGGGGACTATGGC. Translation gives CASSLYLPGDYG. The entire CDR3 protein reads CASSLYLPGDYGYTF.